The 23 T cell receptor beta chains given below trace back to one sample, sequenced in a study of T-cell reconstitution after alpha-beta-depleted transplantation in children. Preparation of the TCRbeta library involved a method that used unique molecular identifiers. One entry per CDR3 protein, called by TCRdb with MiXCR from the PCR reads. Of a few hundred thousand distinct CDR3 sequences in the sample, roughly 16% were seen once. Sequencing used PBMCs, mostly from graft donor cells, obtained 360 days after TCRalphabeta/CD19-depleted stem cell transplant. These receptors originate from a boy under three years old who had a stem cell transplant for Wiskott-Aldrich syndrome, so the T cells may come from the graft donor.

As concerns this clonotype: A read error may produce the germline difference seen at one junction end. The J gene is TRBJ2-6, the V gene TRBV7-6; possibly TRBD1 for D (6 bases). The CDR3 length is 17 residues. From germline, CDR1 is SGHVS and CDR2 FNYEAQ. In DNA form, the CDR3 reads TGTGCCAGCAGCCCCCGGGACAAGTTACTGGGGGCCAACGCCCTGACTTTC. Its translation is CASSPRDKLLGANALTF.

J is TRBJ1-1 and V is TRBV6-5; D may be TRBD1 (6 bases). Germline V gene sequence: CDR1 MNHEY, CDR2 SVGAGI. The V gene lost 4 bases and the J gene lost 5 bases, with 8 bases spanning the gap. The CDR3 loop spans 12 amino acids. CDR3 nucleotides: TGTGCCAGCAGTTTCGGACAGACTGAAGCTTTCTTT. Its protein is CASSFGQTEAFF.

Only a few counts were recorded for this clonotype. The chain joins TRBV5-1 to TRBJ2-3; D unresolved. The CDR3 covers 15 residues. With 0 bases removed from V and 2 bases from J, the gap between germline ends came to 10 bases. Per germline, CDR1 SGHRS and CDR2 YFSETQ. The CDR3, as DNA: TGCGCCAGCAGCTTGGGAGTTACGATCACAGATACGCAGTATTTT. Encoded protein: CASSLGVTITDTQYF. Together with reference TRBV5-1 and TRBJ2-3, the CDR3 gives the full variable domain: KAGVTQTPRYLIKTRGQQVTLSCSPISGHRSVSWYQQTPGQGLQFLFEYFSETQRNKGNFPGRFSGRQFSNSRSEMNVSTLELGDSALYLCASSLGVTITDTQYFGPGTRLTVL.

The chain carries TRBV6-5 and TRBJ2-4; TRBD1 aligns across 9 bases. CDR1 MNHEY and CDR2 SVGAGI come from the germline V gene. The CDR3 runs to 14 residues. The V gene end was trimmed by 2 bases and the J gene end by 9 bases; junction bases not matched to a gene: 5. The CDR3: CASSYGTGYGIQYF. The CDR3 nucleotides are TGTGCCAGCAGTTACGGGACAGGGTACGGCATTCAGTACTTC.

The gene calls are TRBV29-1 and TRBJ2-5; 7 bases align to TRBD1. CDR1 and CDR2 from the germline V gene are SQVTM and ANQGSEA. Germline trimming cut 5 bases from V and 5 bases from J; bases unmatched to any gene: 5. CDR3 length: 12 amino acids. The CDR3: CSVLGQAETQYF. The CDR3 DNA reads as TGCAGCGTTCTCGGACAGGCGGAGACCCAGTACTTC.

The chain couples TRBV25-1 to TRBJ2-7; D possibly matches TRBD1 or TRBD2 (7 bases each). V was shortened by 7 bases and J by 6 bases, with 16 bases between the two germline ends. CDR3 length: 13 residues. The germline V gene has CDR1 MGHDK and CDR2 SYGVNS. DNA of the CDR3: TGTGCCAGCATAGACAGGGAGGGCAGCGAGCAGTACTTC. It translates to CASIDREGSEQYF.

The V call is TRBV12-3 or TRBV12-4, the J call TRBJ1-2; 7 nucleotides line up with TRBD1. J lost 5 bases, V lost 7 bases, and 10 bases had no gene match. The CDR3 extends over 14 amino acids. The CDR3 nucleotides are TGTGCCAGCACCCAGGGGGACTTTGGATATGGCTACACCTTC. Its protein is CASTQGDFGYGYTF.

Only a few counts were recorded for this clonotype. The chain recombines TRBV20-1 with TRBJ2-3, with D perhaps matching TRBD2 (5 bases). The CDR3 contains 13 residues. Trimming cost V 1 base and J 5 bases, with 10 bases left between them. In germline, CDR1 is DFQATT, CDR2 SNEGSKA (reference sequence). Here the CDR3 reads CSARVELGDTQYF. CDR3 nucleotide sequence: TGCAGTGCTAGAGTAGAACTAGGAGATACGCAGTATTTT.

This clonotype was detected ten times or more. The chain combines TRBV10-3 with TRBJ1-3; 7 bases agree with TRBD1. The germline V gene encodes CDR1 ENHRY and CDR2 SYGVKD. V shed 10 bases and J 0 bases; nucleotides not matched to a gene: 3. The CDR3 runs to 13 residues. Written as DNA, the CDR3 is TGTGCCAGCGGACAGGCCTCTGGAAACACCATATATTTT. Translating it yields CASGQASGNTIYF.

The chain is built from TRBV5-5 and TRBJ2-4; either TRBD1 or TRBD2 may fit D (5 bases each). The germline gives CDR1 SGHKS, CDR2 YYEKEE (reference sequence). The CDR3 runs 17 residues. Trimming removed 0 bases from V and 0 bases from J, with 13 bases in between. CDR3 nucleotide sequence: TGTGCCAGCAGCTTGGCCGAGGGGCACCTAGCCAAAAACATTCAGTACTTC. Its protein is CASSLAEGHLAKNIQYF.

This clonotype has a handful of counts. This chain joins TRBV7-6 and TRBJ2-3, with 7 nucleotides matching TRBD2. The CDR3 covers 17 residues. With 2 bases clipped from V and 1 base from J, the junction kept 9 bases outside the gene matches. CDR1 SGHVS and CDR2 FNYEAQ come from the germline V gene. CDR3 DNA: TGTGCCAGCAGCTTACGCGGGGACTACCCCGGCACAGATACGCAGTATTTT. Amino acids: CASSLRGDYPGTDTQYF. Full variable domain (rest looked up from reference TRBV7-6 and TRBJ2-3): GAGVSQSPRYKVTKRGQDVALRCDPISGHVSLYWYRQALGQGPEFLTYFNYEAQQDKSGLPNDRFSAERPEGSISTLTIQRTEQRDSAMYRCASSLRGDYPGTDTQYFGPGTRLTVL.

The rearrangement uses TRBV14 and TRBJ2-1, with D tentatively TRBD1 (6 bases). This CDR3 has 14 amino acids. V shed 2 bases and J shed 2 bases, with 7 bases lying between them. Germline-derived CDR1 and CDR2 are SGHDN and FVKESK. The CDR3 region has the DNA TGTGCCAGCAGCCAAAGGGGGACCTACAATGAGCAGTTCTTC. Residues: CASSQRGTYNEQFF.

V usage is TRBV20-1 and J usage is TRBJ2-7; the match to TRBD2 covers 8 bases. Trimming took 6 bases from V and 6 from J; bases not matched to a gene: 16. Germline V CDR1 and CDR2: DFQATT, SNEGSKA (reference sequence). This CDR3 is built from 15 residues. This chain's CDR3 is CSARRGGLELREQYF. The CDR3, as DNA: TGCAGTGCCAGAAGGGGGGGACTAGAACTTCGCGAGCAGTACTTC.

This clonotype appeared a few times. This rearrangement joins TRBV13 to TRBJ2-3, with D possibly being TRBD1 (6 bases). The CDR3 extends over 17 amino acids. From germline, CDR1 is PRHDT and CDR2 FYEKMQ (reference sequence). With 5 bases removed from V and 4 bases from J, the gap between germline ends came to 22 bases. CDR3 in amino acids: CASSRLPGQFDADTQYF. CDR3 coding DNA: TGTGCCAGCAGCCGTCTCCCTGGACAGTTTGATGCAGATACGCAGTATTTT.

This clonotype was detected a few times. This chain links TRBV5-4 with TRBJ2-1, with D possibly called TRBD1 or TRBD2 (7 bases each). From germline, CDR1 is SGHNT and CDR2 YYREEE (reference sequence). V was shortened by 0 bases and J by 7 bases, with 20 bases between the two germline ends. The CDR3 runs 17 residues. The chain's CDR3 is CASSLAPRGGMGNEQFF. DNA for the CDR3: TGTGCCAGCAGCTTGGCGCCCAGGGGGGGTATGGGAAATGAGCAGTTCTTC.

The CDR3 loop is CASSQDLLGGGETQYF. The CDR3 DNA reads as TGCGCCAGCAGCCAAGATTTATTGGGGGGAGGAGAGACCCAGTACTTC. The chain uses TRBV4-1 and TRBJ2-5; perhaps TRBD2 as D (6 bases). The germline CDR1 and CDR2 sequences are MGHRA and YSYEKL. The CDR3 is 16 residues long. The V gene lost 0 bases and the J gene lost 4 bases, with 15 bases spanning the gap.

This clonotype showed up many times. The chain employs TRBV12-3 or TRBV12-4 and TRBJ1-1, with 7 bases identical to TRBD1. The CDR3 contains 16 residues. J gave up 0 bases and V 5 bases, and 9 bases lay outside the gene matches. The DNA of the CDR3 is TGTGCCAGCAGTAACCGGGACAGCAGACTGAACACTGAAGCTTTCTTT. The encoded protein is CASSNRDSRLNTEAFF.

The chain combines TRBV24-1 with TRBJ2-1; 9 positions match TRBD1. Germline trimming cut 3 bases from V and 7 bases from J; bases unmatched to any gene: 9. The CDR3 has 16 amino acids. Germline loops: CDR1 KGHDR, CDR2 SFDVKD. CDR3 sequence: CATSDITGGRGNEQFF. The CDR3, as DNA: TGTGCCACCAGTGATATCACAGGGGGCCGGGGGAATGAGCAGTTCTTC.

This clonotype was detected a few times. The chain carries TRBV5-6 and TRBJ2-2; D not certain. From germline, CDR1 is SGHDT and CDR2 YYEEEE. V dropped 0 bases and J dropped 2 bases, with 8 bases sitting between them. The CDR3 sequence is 15 residues long. The DNA for the CDR3 is TGTGCCAGCAGCTTGGTTAGGGCAAACACCGGGGAGCTGTTTTTT. This codes for CASSLVRANTGELFF.

This clonotype was seen a few times. The chain's CDR3 is CASSQDSTLGNEQFF. The CDR3, as DNA: TGTGCCAGCAGCCAAGATTCGACTTTAGGGAATGAGCAGTTCTTC. This chain uses TRBV4-2 with TRBJ2-1, with D unresolved. Per germline, CDR1 LGHNA and CDR2 YNFKEQ. The V and J ends lost 0 bases and 7 bases respectively, with 13 bases between them. The CDR3 runs 15 residues.

This clonotype has just a few counts. The DNA of the CDR3 is TGCAGTGCTAGCAGAGCACAGGGGCGCACCGGGGAGCTGTTTTTT. Protein sequence: CSASRAQGRTGELFF. V is TRBV20-1 and J is TRBJ2-2; TRBD1 matches 7 bases. J lost 4 bases, V lost 3 bases, and 8 bases had no gene match. CDR3 length: 15 amino acids. The germline V gene has CDR1 DFQATT and CDR2 SNEGSKA (reference sequence).

This clonotype was detected a few times. This chain links TRBV7-2 with TRBJ2-3, with 9 bases lining up with TRBD1. J gave up 3 bases and V 5 bases, and 6 bases lay outside the gene matches. Germline values: CDR1 SGHTA, CDR2 FQGNSA. The CDR3 spans 15 residues. CDR3 DNA sequence: TGTGCCAGCAGCCTCTTACAGGGGGCAACAGATACGCAGTATTTT. The encoded protein is CASSLLQGATDTQYF.

This clonotype was seen more than once but under ten times. V is TRBV11-2 and J is TRBJ2-2, with 8 bases identical to TRBD1. CDR3 length: 17 residues. Germline V lookup: CDR1 SGHAT, CDR2 FQNNGV. The ends lost 5 bases at V and 1 base at J; junction bases unmatched: 9. DNA for the CDR3: TGTGCCAGCAGCCCGAGGGCCAGGGGGCTGAACACCGGGGAGCTGTTTTTT. Its protein is CASSPRARGLNTGELFF.